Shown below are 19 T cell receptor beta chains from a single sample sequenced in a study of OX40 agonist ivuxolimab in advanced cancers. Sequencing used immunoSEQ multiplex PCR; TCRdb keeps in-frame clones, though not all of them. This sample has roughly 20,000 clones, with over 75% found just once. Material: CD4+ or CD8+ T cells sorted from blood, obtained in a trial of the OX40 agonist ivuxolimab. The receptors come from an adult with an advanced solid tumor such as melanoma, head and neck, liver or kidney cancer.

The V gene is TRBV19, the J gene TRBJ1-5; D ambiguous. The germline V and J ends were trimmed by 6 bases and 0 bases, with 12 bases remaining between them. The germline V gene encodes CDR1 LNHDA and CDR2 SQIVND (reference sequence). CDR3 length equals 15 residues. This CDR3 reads CASRDEGYSNQPQHF. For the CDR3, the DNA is TGTGCCAGTAGGGACGAGGGTTATAGCAATCAGCCCCAGCATTTT.

The CDR3 region is CASSSGTGLNTEAFF. As DNA, the CDR3 is TGTGCCAGCAGCTCCGGGACAGGGTTGAACACTGAAGCTTTCTTT. This chain uses TRBV7-2 with TRBJ1-1; 9 bases line up with TRBD1. Trimming took 4 bases from V and 0 from J; bases not matched to a gene: 3. Germline V gene data show CDR1 as SGHTA and CDR2 as FQGNSA. This CDR3 contains 15 residues.

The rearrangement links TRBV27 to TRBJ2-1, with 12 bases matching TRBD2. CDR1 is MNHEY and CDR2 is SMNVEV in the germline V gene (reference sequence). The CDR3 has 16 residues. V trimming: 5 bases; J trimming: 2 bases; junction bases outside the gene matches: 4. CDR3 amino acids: CASSISSGGAYNEQFF. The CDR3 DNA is TGTGCCAGCAGTATCTCTAGCGGGGGGGCCTACAATGAGCAGTTCTTC.

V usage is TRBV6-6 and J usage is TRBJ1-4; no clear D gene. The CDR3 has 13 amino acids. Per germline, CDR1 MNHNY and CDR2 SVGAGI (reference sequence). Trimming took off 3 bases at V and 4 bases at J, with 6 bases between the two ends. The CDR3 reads CASSYRNNEKLFF. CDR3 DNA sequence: TGTGCCAGCAGTTATAGAAATAATGAAAAACTGTTTTTT.

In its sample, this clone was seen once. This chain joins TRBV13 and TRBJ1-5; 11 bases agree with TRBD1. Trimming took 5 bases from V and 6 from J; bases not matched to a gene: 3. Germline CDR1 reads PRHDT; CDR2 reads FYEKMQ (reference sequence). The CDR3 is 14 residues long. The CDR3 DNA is TGTGCCAGCAGCCTGGGACAGGGGGTTCAGCCCCAGCATTTT. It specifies CASSLGQGVQPQHF. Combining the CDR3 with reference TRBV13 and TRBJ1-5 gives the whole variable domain AAGVIQSPRHLIKEKRETATLKCYPIPRHDTVYWYQQGPGQDPQFLISFYEKMQSDKGSIPDRFSAQQFSDYHSELNMSSLELGDSALYFCASSLGQGVQPQHFGDGTRLSIL.

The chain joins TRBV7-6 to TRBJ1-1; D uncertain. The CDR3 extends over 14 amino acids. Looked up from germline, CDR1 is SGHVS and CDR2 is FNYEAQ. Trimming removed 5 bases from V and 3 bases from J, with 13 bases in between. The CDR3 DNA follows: TGTGCCAGCAGCCTTTCAAAAAAGCACACTGAAGCTTTCTTT. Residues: CASSLSKKHTEAFF. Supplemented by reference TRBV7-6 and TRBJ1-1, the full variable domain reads GAGVSQSPRYKVTKRGQDVALRCDPISGHVSLYWYRQALGQGPEFLTYFNYEAQQDKSGLPNDRFSAERPEGSISTLTIQRTEQRDSAMYRCASSLSKKHTEAFFGQGTRLTVV.

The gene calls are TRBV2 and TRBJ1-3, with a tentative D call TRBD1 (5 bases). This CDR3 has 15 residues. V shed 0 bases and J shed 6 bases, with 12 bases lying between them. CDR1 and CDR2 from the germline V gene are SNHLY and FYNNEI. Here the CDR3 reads CASSEAGRVANTIYF. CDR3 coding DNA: TGTGCCAGCAGTGAAGCTGGCAGGGTGGCAAACACCATATATTTT.

CDR3 protein: CATSNPGQTYEQYF. In nucleotides, the CDR3 is TGTGCCACCAGCAATCCGGGACAGACATACGAGCAGTACTTC. This chain uses TRBV15 with TRBJ2-7; TRBD1 matches 7 bases. The V gene end was trimmed by 4 bases and the J gene end by 4 bases; junction bases not matched to a gene: 7. Germline CDR1 and CDR2: LNHNV and YYDKDF (reference sequence). CDR3 length equals 14 residues.

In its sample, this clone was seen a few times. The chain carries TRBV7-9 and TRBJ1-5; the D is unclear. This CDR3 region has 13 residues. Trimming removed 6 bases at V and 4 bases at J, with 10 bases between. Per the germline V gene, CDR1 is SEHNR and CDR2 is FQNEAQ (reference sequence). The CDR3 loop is CASSIGSNQPQHF. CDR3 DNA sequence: TGTGCCAGCAGTATAGGGTCGAATCAGCCCCAGCATTTT.

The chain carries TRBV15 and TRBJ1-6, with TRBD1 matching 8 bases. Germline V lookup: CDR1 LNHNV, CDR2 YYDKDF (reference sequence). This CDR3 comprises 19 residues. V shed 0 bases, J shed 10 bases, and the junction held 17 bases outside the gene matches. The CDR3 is CATSRDFAAGTGKGSPLHF. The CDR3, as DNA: TGTGCCACCAGCAGAGATTTTGCCGCCGGGACAGGTAAGGGGTCACCCCTCCACTTT.

The CDR3 spells CASSVGGPNEKLFF. CDR3 coding DNA: TGTGCCAGCAGCGTAGGGGGGCCTAATGAAAAACTGTTTTTT. The chain links TRBV9 to TRBJ1-4; maybe TRBD1 (6 bases). Trimming removed 0 bases at V and 3 bases at J, with 6 bases between. The germline gives CDR1 SGDLS, CDR2 YYNGEE. The CDR3 is 14 residues long.

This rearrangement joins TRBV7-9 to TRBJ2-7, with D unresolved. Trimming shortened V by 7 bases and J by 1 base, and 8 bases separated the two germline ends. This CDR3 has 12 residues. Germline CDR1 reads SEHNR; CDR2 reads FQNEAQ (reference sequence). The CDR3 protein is CASTLNSYEQYF. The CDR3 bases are TGTGCCAGCACGCTTAATTCCTACGAGCAGTACTTC.

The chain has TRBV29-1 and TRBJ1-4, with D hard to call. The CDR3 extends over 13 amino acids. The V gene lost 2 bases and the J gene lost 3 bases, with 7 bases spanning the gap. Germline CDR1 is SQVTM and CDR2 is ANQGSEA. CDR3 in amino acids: CSVEFSANEKLFF. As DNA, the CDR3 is TGCAGCGTTGAATTCAGCGCTAATGAAAAACTGTTTTTT.

In DNA, the CDR3 is TGTGCCAGCAGCGGAGCGGGCGACGAATACAATGAGCAGTTCTTC. Translated, it gives CASSGAGDEYNEQFF. J is TRBJ2-1 and V is TRBV9; possible D gene TRBD2, 6 bases. The V end was cut by 3 bases, the J end by 4 bases, with 14 bases between. Germline V gene data show CDR1 as SGDLS and CDR2 as YYNGEE. The CDR3 has 15 amino acids.

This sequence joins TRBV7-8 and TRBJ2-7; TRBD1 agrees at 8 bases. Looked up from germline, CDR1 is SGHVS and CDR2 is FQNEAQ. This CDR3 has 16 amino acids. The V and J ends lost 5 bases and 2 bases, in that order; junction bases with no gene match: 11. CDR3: CASSHPRDRPTYEQYF. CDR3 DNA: TGTGCCAGCAGCCACCCCCGGGACAGGCCCACCTACGAGCAGTACTTC.

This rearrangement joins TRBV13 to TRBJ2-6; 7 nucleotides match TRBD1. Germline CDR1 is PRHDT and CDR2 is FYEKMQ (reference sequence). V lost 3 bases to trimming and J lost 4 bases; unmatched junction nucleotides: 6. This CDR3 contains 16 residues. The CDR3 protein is CASSFIQGWGANVLTF. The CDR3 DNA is TGTGCCAGCAGCTTTATACAGGGGTGGGGGGCCAACGTCCTGACTTTC.

The DNA for the CDR3 is TGCGCCAGCAGCACGACAGGCATCGGCTATGGCTACACCTTC. Translating it yields CASSTTGIGYGYTF. The V call is TRBV10-2, the J call TRBJ1-2; D perhaps matches TRBD1 (6 bases). This CDR3 spans 14 amino acids. Trimming shortened V by 6 bases and J by 4 bases, and 15 bases separated the two germline ends. The germline gives CDR1 WSHSY, CDR2 SAAADI.

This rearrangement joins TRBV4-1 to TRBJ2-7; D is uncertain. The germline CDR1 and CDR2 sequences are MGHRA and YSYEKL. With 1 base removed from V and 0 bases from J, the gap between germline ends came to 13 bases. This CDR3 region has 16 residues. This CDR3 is CASSQVLSESSYEQYF. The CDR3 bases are TGCGCCAGCAGCCAAGTCCTCTCAGAGAGCTCCTACGAGCAGTACTTC.

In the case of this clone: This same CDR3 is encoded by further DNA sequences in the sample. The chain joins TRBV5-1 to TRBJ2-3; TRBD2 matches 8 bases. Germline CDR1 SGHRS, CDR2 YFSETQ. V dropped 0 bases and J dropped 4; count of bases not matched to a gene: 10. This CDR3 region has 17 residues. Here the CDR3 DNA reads TGCGCCAGCAGCTTGGCCCCCACGGGGGGGCCGGCAGATACGCAGTATTTT. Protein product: CASSLAPTGGPADTQYF.